Each of the 14 T cell receptor beta chains below was sequenced from the same sample in a study of long-term antiretroviral therapy in people with HIV. This was the immunoSEQ v3.0 assay at survey level. Only in-frame clones appear in the TCRdb table, and some are missing; sequencing was by immunoSEQ multiplex PCR. The sample includes 17,000 or so clones, around 89% of them seen just once. This specimen was unsorted PBMCs, taken 4.2 years after starting antiretroviral therapy. These receptors came from a man aged 50-60 years with HIV.

This chain links TRBV19 with TRBJ2-7, with TRBD1 matching 12 bases. V dropped 5 bases and J dropped 4; count of bases not matched to a gene: 6. Germline V lookup: CDR1 LNHDA, CDR2 SQIVND (reference sequence). The CDR3 is made up of 15 amino acids. The CDR3 here is CASSFGTGGAYEQYF. The CDR3 bases are TGTGCCAGTAGTTTTGGGACAGGGGGCGCGTACGAGCAGTACTTC. The entire variable domain, with the rest obtained from reference TRBV19 and TRBJ2-7, is as follows: DGGITQSPKYLFRKEGQNVTLSCEQNLNHDAMYWYRQDPGQGLRLIYYSQIVNDFQKGDIAEGYSVSREKKESFPLTVTSAQKNPTAFYLCASSFGTGGAYEQYFGPGTRLTVT.

The chain uses TRBV6-6 and TRBJ1-4, with 7 bases matching TRBD1. V lost 4 bases, J lost 4 bases, and 9 bases stayed unmatched. This CDR3 is 16 amino acids long. The germline V gene encodes CDR1 MNHNY and CDR2 SVGAGI (reference sequence). CDR3 residues: CASSLYMTGINEKLFF. CDR3 coding DNA: TGTGCCAGCAGTTTGTATATGACAGGGATTAATGAAAAACTGTTTTTT.

The CDR3 sequence: CASSKGSTDTQYF. The DNA of the CDR3 is TGTGCCAGTAGTAAGGGTAGCACAGATACGCAGTATTTT. The genes are TRBV19 and TRBJ2-3, with no clear D. CDR1 and CDR2 from the germline V gene are LNHDA and SQIVND (reference sequence). The CDR3 runs to 13 residues. V was shortened by 4 bases and J by 0 bases, with 5 bases between the two germline ends.

This clone was counted only a few times. This chain uses TRBV15 with TRBJ1-1, with TRBD1 matching 9 bases. The CDR3 is made up of 17 amino acids. The V segment lost 5 bases and the J segment 3 bases; nucleotides outside the gene matches: 13. The germline gives CDR1 LNHNV, CDR2 YYDKDF (reference sequence). CDR3 coding DNA: TGTGCCACCAGCGCAAACAGGGGGCCCTGGGGAGACACTGAAGCTTTCTTT. Protein: CATSANRGPWGDTEAFF.

J is TRBJ1-1 and V is TRBV5-4; D ambiguous. The germline CDR1 and CDR2 sequences are SGHNT and YYREEE (reference sequence). There are 14 residues in the CDR3. Trimming took 4 bases from V and 1 from J, leaving 11 bases between them. CDR3 sequence (DNA): TGTGCCAGCAGCCTACAAAAACCGAACACTGAAGCTTTCTTT. As protein: CASSLQKPNTEAFF.

This clone was seen once. V and J are TRBV29-1 and TRBJ2-3; D call uncertain. Trimming removed 4 bases at V and 3 bases at J, with 14 bases between. Per germline, CDR1 SQVTM and CDR2 ANQGSEA. This CDR3 region has 14 residues. The CDR3 region has the DNA TGCAGCGTTGCCAACCGGTTGGGAACAGATACGCAGTATTTT. As protein: CSVANRLGTDTQYF.

V is TRBV12-5 and J is TRBJ2-5; the D gene is possibly TRBD1 (5 bases). This CDR3 region has 13 residues. The germline V gene has CDR1 LGHNT and CDR2 FRNRAP. The V and J ends lost 1 base and 5 bases respectively, with 8 bases between them. CDR3 DNA: TGTGCTAGTGGTTTGGACTCAGGGGAGACCCAGTACTTC. Translated, it gives CASGLDSGETQYF.

J is TRBJ1-2 and V is TRBV10-3, with D possibly matching TRBD1 (6 bases). Germline lookup yields CDR1 ENHRY and CDR2 SYGVKD. The ends were cut back, 0 bases at V and 8 bases at J, with 13 bases in the middle. The CDR3 covers 14 residues. CDR3 DNA: TGTGCCATCAGTGAGTCGGCAGGGGTACAGGGCTACACCTTC. Translated, it gives CAISESAGVQGYTF.

The rearrangement joins TRBV2 to TRBJ2-7; D unclear. Per germline, CDR1 SNHLY and CDR2 FYNNEI. Trimming removed 6 bases at V and 0 bases at J, with 9 bases between. The CDR3 is made up of 13 amino acids. CDR3 in DNA: TGTGCCAGCAGAGCCCCATACTCCTACGAGCAGTACTTC. It encodes CASRAPYSYEQYF.

The genes are TRBV5-4 and TRBJ2-5, with D perhaps TRBD2 (6 bases). Trimming took off 4 bases at V and 4 bases at J, with 20 bases between the two ends. Germline V gene sequence: CDR1 SGHNT, CDR2 YYREEE (reference sequence). The CDR3 is 16 amino acids. Here the CDR3 reads CASSRGTQNLGETQYF. CDR3 DNA: TGTGCCAGCAGCCGGGGGACTCAAAACCTCGGAGAGACCCAGTACTTC.

This chain joins TRBV28 and TRBJ2-7; D is possibly TRBD2 (6 bases). Looked up from germline, CDR1 is MDHEN and CDR2 is SYDVKM. V dropped 10 bases and J dropped 3 bases, with 13 bases sitting between them. The CDR3 sequence is 12 residues long. The CDR3 region has the DNA TGTGCCACCATGGGAGGAAACTACGAGCAGTACTTC. It specifies CATMGGNYEQYF.

The chain couples TRBV2 to TRBJ1-5; TRBD1 might be the D (5 bases). CDR3 size: 15 residues. Between the trimmed V and J ends, which lost 4 bases and 3 bases, there was a span of 13 bases. Germline V lookup: CDR1 SNHLY, CDR2 FYNNEI. Written as DNA, the CDR3 is TGTGCCAGCAGTGCAACCAGGGCCCCCAATCAGCCCCAGCATTTT. This translates into CASSATRAPNQPQHF.

The chain carries TRBV27 and TRBJ2-7; TRBD1 matches 7 bases. CDR3 length equals 14 residues. V was clipped by 5 bases and J by 6 bases; unmatched bases: 10. The germline CDR1 and CDR2 sequences are MNHEY and SMNVEV (reference sequence). CDR3 residues: CASSIVKGAGEQYF. The DNA of the CDR3 is TGTGCCAGCAGTATTGTGAAGGGGGCCGGCGAGCAGTACTTC.

The gene calls are TRBV2 and TRBJ2-4, with D perhaps given as TRBD1 or TRBD2 (5 bases each). Germline assignment: CDR1 SNHLY and CDR2 FYNNEI. Trimming left V 7 bases short and J 1 base short, with 14 bases between. This CDR3 region has 15 residues. CDR3 loop: CASKGTLGAKNIQYF. CDR3 in DNA: TGTGCCAGCAAGGGGACGCTTGGGGCCAAAAACATTCAGTACTTC.